This is a list of T cell receptor beta chains from one sample in a study of T cell responses to AZD1222 COVID-19 vaccine. The data were produced by immunoSEQ multiplex PCR, yet TCRdb's version contains in-frame clones alone and is incomplete. The table lists 150,000 or so clones, about 90% of them singletons, with 5.2% in the top ten. Sequencing was performed on peripheral blood, taken on day 0 of AZD1222 vaccination. The origin of the receptors is an adult in good health. Each CDR3 is given with its conserved first and last residue. A D gene is named only where the DNA matches it firmly. Clone size is not always given. Where it is, it says once, few, many or a class for expanded clones.

J,size,D,V,CDR3,DNA
TRBJ2-7,once,TRBD2,TRBV5-1,CASSEPLAGAYEQYF,TGCGCCAGCAGCGAACCACTAGCGGGGGCCTACGAGCAGTACTTC
TRBJ1-2,.,.,TRBV7-2,CASSFGPQGYTF,TGTGCCAGCAGCTTTGGCCCTCAGGGCTACACCTTC
TRBJ2-7,.,TRBD2,TRBV29-1,CSVELSPTSGRNTYEQYF,TGCAGCGTTGAACTATCCCCGACTAGCGGGAGGAATACCTACGAGCAGTACTTC
TRBJ1-1,.,.,TRBV7-9,CASSPPSRANTEAFF,TGTGCCAGCAGCCCTCCCAGTAGGGCGAACACTGAAGCTTTCTTT
TRBJ1-6,.,TRBD1,TRBV6-5,CASGLTGENSPLHF,TGTGCCAGCGGTCTAACAGGGGAAAATTCACCCCTCCACTTT
TRBJ2-3,once,.,TRBV6-1,CASSEFGGRVTDTQYF,TGTGCCAGCAGTGAATTTGGGGGGCGGGTGACAGATACGCAGTATTTT
TRBJ2-5,.,TRBD1,TRBV11-2,CASSLAGQGRETQYF,TGTGCCAGCAGCTTAGCGGGACAGGGTAGAGAGACCCAGTACTTC
TRBJ2-2,few,.,TRBV4-2,CASSQAGTATGELFF,TGTGCCAGCAGCCAAGCCGGGACGGCCACCGGGGAGCTGTTTTTT
TRBJ1-5,.,.,TRBV21-1,CASSKSSNNKVGNQPQHF,TGTGCCAGCAGCAAAAGTAGCAACAACAAGGTTGGCAATCAGCCCCAGCATTTT
TRBJ1-5,once,.,TRBV7-2,CASSLFGADKSSNQPQHF,TGTGCCAGCAGCTTATTTGGTGCGGACAAAAGTAGCAATCAGCCCCAGCATTTT
TRBJ2-7,.,.,TRBV25-1,CASSESYGRGSYEQYF,TGTGCCAGCAGTGAATCGTACGGCAGGGGCTCCTACGAGCAGTACTTC
TRBJ2-6,.,.,TRBV4-3,CASSQDYHPSGANVLTF,TGCGCCAGCAGCCAAGATTATCACCCCTCTGGGGCCAACGTCCTGACTTTC
TRBJ1-5,.,.,TRBV18,CASSPREGSKSNQPQHF,TGTGCCAGCTCCCCTCGGGAGGGTTCAAAGAGCAATCAGCCCCAGCATTTT
TRBJ2-1,.,.,TRBV4-1,CASSQVTGPRPNEQFF,TGCGCCAGCAGCCAAGTAACTGGACCCCGGCCCAATGAGCAGTTCTTC
TRBJ1-2,.,.,TRBV4-1,CASSLSLGLSHNYGYTF,TGCGCCAGCAGTCTGTCCCTCGGGTTAAGTCACAACTATGGCTACACCTTC
TRBJ1-2,.,.,TRBV21-1,CASTGGGGYTF,TGTGCCAGCACAGGGGGTGGTGGCTACACCTTC
TRBJ1-5,.,.,TRBV7-9,CASSLTGGPNQPQHF,TGTGCCAGCAGCTTAACGGGAGGGCCGAATCAGCCCCAGCATTTT
TRBJ2-6,.,.,TRBV5-1,CASGDSSGANVLTF,TGCGCCAGCGGAGACAGCTCTGGGGCCAACGTCCTGACTTTC
TRBJ2-1,.,.,TRBV4-1,CASSQSGTSSYNEQFF,TGCGCCAGCAGCCAATCGGGCACTAGCTCCTACAATGAGCAGTTCTTC
TRBJ1-5,.,.,TRBV28,CASSLTDSANQPQHF,TGTGCCAGCAGTCTAACAGACAGCGCAAATCAGCCCCAGCATTTT
TRBJ2-1,.,TRBD2,TRBV7-8,CASGGLAVYNEQFF,TGTGCCAGCGGGGGACTAGCGGTCTACAATGAGCAGTTCTTC
TRBJ1-2,.,TRBD1,TRBV5-1,CASSLDRGPNGYTF,TGCGCCAGCAGCTTGGACAGGGGGCCTAATGGCTACACCTTC
TRBJ1-3,few,.,TRBV7-3,CASSRDNGNTIYF,TGTGCCAGCAGCCGGGACAATGGAAACACCATATATTTT
TRBJ1-1,few,.,TRBV7-2,CASSLSPWTKATEAFF,TGTGCCAGCAGCTTATCCCCTTGGACAAAGGCCACTGAAGCTTTCTTT
TRBJ2-1,.,.,TRBV3-1/TRBV3-2,CASSQDRVRGFENEQFF,TGTGCCAGCAGCCAAGATCGTGTCAGGGGCTTCGAGAATGAGCAGTTCTTC
TRBJ1-3,once,.,TRBV4-3,CASSQDGGNGNTIYF,TGCGCCAGCAGCCAGGACGGGGGAAATGGAAACACCATATATTTT
TRBJ2-1,.,.,TRBV5-4,CASSFPGASYNEQFF,TGTGCCAGCAGCTTTCCTGGGGCCTCCTACAATGAGCAGTTCTTC
TRBJ1-6,.,.,TRBV27,CASGTRGQYNSPLHF,TGTGCCAGCGGGACCAGGGGCCAGTATAATTCACCCCTCCACTTT
TRBJ2-7,.,.,TRBV4-3,CASSQDRYYEQYF,TGCGCCAGCAGCCAGGACCGCTACTACGAGCAGTACTTC
TRBJ2-3,.,.,TRBV7-9,CASSPIWASGTDTQYF,TGTGCCAGCAGCCCTATCTGGGCGTCGGGGACAGATACGCAGTATTTT
TRBJ2-1,.,TRBD2,TRBV14,CASSPPGGALVEQFF,TGTGCCAGCAGTCCCCCCGGGGGGGCCTTGGTAGAGCAGTTCTTC
TRBJ2-7,.,.,TRBV28,CASQARDQTYEQYF,TGTGCCAGCCAGGCCCGGGACCAGACCTACGAGCAGTACTTC
TRBJ2-3,.,.,TRBV2,CASSESFVPSPVYF,TGTGCCAGCAGTGAAAGTTTTGTTCCCAGCCCCGTGTATTTT
TRBJ2-5,.,.,TRBV27,CASSLGGSWETQYF,TGTGCCAGCAGTTTAGGAGGAAGCTGGGAGACCCAGTACTTC
TRBJ2-1,.,.,TRBV11-2,CASSLGRADNEQFF,TGTGCCAGCAGCCTTGGACGGGCCGACAATGAGCAGTTCTTC
TRBJ2-7,.,TRBD2,TRBV9,CASSVASGEYYEQYF,TGTGCCAGCAGCGTGGCTAGCGGGGAGTACTACGAGCAGTACTTC
TRBJ2-1,.,.,TRBV5-1,CASSLGAASSYNEQFF,TGCGCCAGCAGCCTCGGAGCCGCCAGCTCCTACAATGAGCAGTTCTTC
TRBJ1-5,.,.,TRBV7-9,CASSLASTNDQPQHF,TGTGCCAGCAGCTTAGCGTCGACCAACGATCAGCCCCAGCATTTT
TRBJ2-7,.,TRBD2,TRBV3-1/TRBV3-2,CASSTPSGTGEQYF,TGTGCCAGCAGCACCCCTAGCGGGACTGGCGAGCAGTACTTC
TRBJ2-4,.,TRBD1,TRBV6-5,CASRRTGGNIQYF,TGTGCCAGCAGAAGGACAGGGGGCAACATTCAGTACTTC
TRBJ1-1,.,.,TRBV12-2,CASRQPPKLGEDTEAFF,TGTGCAAGTCGCCAGCCCCCTAAACTCGGGGAGGACACTGAAGCTTTCTTT
TRBJ2-1,.,TRBD1,TRBV7-2,CASSSTGVFYNEQFF,TGTGCCAGCAGCTCTACAGGGGTTTTTTACAATGAGCAGTTCTTC
TRBJ2-5,.,TRBD2,TRBV5-1,CASSRSDGGETQYF,TGCGCCAGCAGCCGGTCTGACGGGGGGGAGACCCAGTACTTC
TRBJ2-1,.,TRBD2,TRBV18,CASSPLSGSSYNEQFF,TGTGCCAGCTCACCACTAAGCGGGAGCTCCTACAATGAGCAGTTCTTC
TRBJ1-6,.,.,TRBV9,CASSVPGSPLHF,TGTGCCAGCAGCGTCCCCGGGTCACCCCTCCACTTT
TRBJ1-5,.,TRBD1,TRBV27,CASSLSGQANQPQHF,TGTGCCAGCAGTTTATCGGGACAGGCTAATCAGCCCCAGCATTTT
TRBJ2-2,once,.,TRBV7-3,CASSYGGELFF,TGTGCCAGCAGCTACGGCGGGGAGCTGTTTTTT
TRBJ2-5,.,TRBD2,TRBV6-1,CASSDYHGTSGQETQYF,TGTGCCAGCAGTGACTACCACGGGACTAGCGGCCAAGAGACCCAGTACTTC
TRBJ1-5,few,.,TRBV12-3/TRBV12-4,CASSLLENQPQHF,TGTGCCAGCAGTTTGTTAGAGAATCAGCCCCAGCATTTT
TRBJ2-7,.,TRBD1,TRBV6-5,CASSTTGGSYEQYF,TGTGCCAGCAGTACGACAGGGGGCTCCTACGAGCAGTACTTC
TRBJ2-1,once,.,TRBV14,CASQDGTSSYNEQFF,TGTGCCAGTCAGGACGGGACGAGCTCCTACAATGAGCAGTTCTTC
TRBJ2-3,.,TRBD2,TRBV18,CASSPLRTSGRDATQYF,TGTGCCAGCTCACCACTACGGACTAGCGGGAGGGATGCTACGCAGTATTTT
TRBJ1-2,.,.,TRBV19,CASNSGGRAAGNGYTF,TGTGCCAGTAATAGCGGGGGGCGCGCAGCGGGAAATGGCTACACCTTC
TRBJ2-7,once,.,TRBV6-5,CASSPRDMAYEQYF,TGTGCCAGCAGCCCCCGGGACATGGCCTACGAGCAGTACTTC
TRBJ1-5,.,TRBD1,TRBV27,CASSPLAGGWQPQHF,TGTGCCAGCAGTCCACTAGCAGGGGGATGGCAGCCCCAGCATTTT
TRBJ1-6,.,.,TRBV28,CASSPRAGVNSPLHF,TGTGCCAGCAGCCCCAGGGCAGGAGTAAATTCACCCCTCCACTTT
TRBJ1-6,.,.,TRBV23-1,CARVNSYNSPLHF,TGCGCCAGGGTCAACTCCTATAATTCACCCCTCCACTTT